These 23 T cell receptor beta chains were all obtained from the same sample, sequenced in a study of T cells expressing NK-cell markers. After re-calling the 5' RACE reads, TCRdb lists one entry per CDR3 protein, DNA absent. This table holds 440,000 or so distinct CDR3 sequences. Sequenced sample: blood T cells: a sorted CD56 or NKG2C T cell subset, CD4+ or CD8+ T cells, or bulk PBMC T cells (not recorded which). Source of these receptors: a woman aged 18-70 years in good health.

The genes are TRBV19 and TRBJ2-7; TCRdb's D call of TRBD2 is untestable without DNA. The CDR3 is 14 amino acids. CDR1 and CDR2 (germline): LNHDA, SQIVND (reference sequence). The CDR3 sequence: CASSGSGYTYEQYF.

The CDR3 region is CASSSSRDSGLTYNEQFF. V is TRBV5-6 and J is TRBJ2-1; absent DNA, TCRdb's TRBD2 call cannot be checked. Germline V gene data show CDR1 as SGHDT and CDR2 as YYEEEE. This CDR3 contains 18 residues.

The gene calls are TRBV20-1 and TRBJ2-1; TCRdb calls TRBD2, which cannot be checked without DNA. Germline CDR1 and CDR2: DFQATT and SNEGSKA (reference sequence). The CDR3 sequence is 16 residues long. CDR3 residues: CSASPGLAGDGDEQFF.

The genes are TRBV10-3 and TRBJ2-1. Germline values: CDR1 ENHRY, CDR2 SYGVKD. This CDR3 is 14 amino acids long. Here the CDR3 reads CAISESNGYNEQFF.

The J gene is TRBJ2-2, the V gene TRBV19; TCRdb's D call of TRBD2 is untestable without DNA. Germline CDR1 is LNHDA and CDR2 is SQIVND (reference sequence). The CDR3 loop spans 13 amino acids. The chain's CDR3 is CASRTGLTGELFF.

The CDR3 sequence is CAVGRERSRLTYEQYF. The chain uses TRBV4-2 and TRBJ2-7; as DNA is missing, the TRBD1 call by TCRdb cannot be tested. This CDR3 has 16 residues. The germline V gene encodes CDR1 LGHNA and CDR2 YNFKEQ.

CDR3 loop: CASSLVRGLANYNEQFF. J is TRBJ2-1 and V is TRBV7-9; absent DNA, TCRdb's TRBD2 call cannot be checked. Germline lookup yields CDR1 SEHNR and CDR2 FQNEAQ (reference sequence). This CDR3 is 17 amino acids long.

The rearrangement uses TRBV15 and TRBJ2-5; TCRdb proposes TRBD1, but this gene call is untestable without DNA. Germline lookup yields CDR1 LNHNV and CDR2 YYDKDF (reference sequence). This CDR3 contains 12 residues. The CDR3 reads CATREQGETQYF. Full variable domain (outside the CDR3, taken from reference TRBV15 and TRBJ2-5): DAMVIQNPRYQVTQFGKPVTLSCSQTLNHNVMYWYQQKSSQAPKLLFHYYDKDFNNEADTPDNFQSRRPNTSFCFLDIRSPGLGDTAMYLCATREQGETQYFGPGTRLLVL.

The chain links TRBV5-1 to TRBJ2-7; TCRdb indicates TRBD2, and absent DNA this call remains unverified. This CDR3 comprises 16 residues. Germline CDR1 and CDR2: SGHRS and YFSETQ. CDR3 in amino acids: CASSLTTSGMFLEQYF.

The CDR3 reads CASSVYPGHTDTQYF. This chain connects TRBV7-2 to TRBJ2-3; no DNA is available, so the TRBD1 call from TCRdb remains unchecked. This CDR3 is built from 15 residues. Germline V gene sequence: CDR1 SGHTA, CDR2 FQGNSA.

The V call is TRBV12-3 or TRBV12-4, the J call TRBJ2-2. The CDR3 loop spans 14 amino acids. The CDR3 loop is CASSFNGWLGELFF.

The chain has TRBV29-1 and TRBJ1-4. This CDR3 region has 13 residues. Germline CDR1 is SQVTM and CDR2 is ANQGSEA. The CDR3 spells CSVEGPTNEKLFF.

The chain has TRBV7-8 and TRBJ1-5; TCRdb calls TRBD1, which cannot be checked without DNA. Germline V CDR1 and CDR2: SGHVS, FQNEAQ. CDR3 length: 15 residues. The CDR3 loop is CASSLEVAGRQPQHF.

This chain uses TRBV20-1 with TRBJ2-4. CDR3 length: 12 residues. Per germline, CDR1 DFQATT and CDR2 SNEGSKA (reference sequence). The CDR3: CSANYGGNIQYF.

The chain is built from TRBV12-3 or TRBV12-4 and TRBJ2-1; TCRdb designates TRBD2, a call that cannot be tested without DNA. This CDR3 has 16 residues. CDR3 loop: CASSKTGAGGYNEQFF.

CDR3: CASSPRTVYNEQFF. This chain joins TRBV7-2 and TRBJ2-1; TCRdb picks TRBD1, but there is no DNA to check that call. Germline CDR1 SGHTA, CDR2 FQGNSA. The CDR3 has 14 residues.

The genes are TRBV12-3 or TRBV12-4 and TRBJ2-3; TCRdb's D call, TRBD2, is unchecked because there is no DNA. This CDR3 spans 13 amino acids. CDR3 in amino acids: CASSLDTAGTQYF.

The chain has TRBV4-3 and TRBJ1-4; TCRdb calls TRBD1, which cannot be checked without DNA. CDR1 is LGHNA and CDR2 is YSLEER in the germline V gene. The CDR3 covers 15 residues. CDR3 residues: CASARVFRANEKLFF.

The CDR3 here is CASSLSSGSYEQYF. V is TRBV5-1 and J is TRBJ2-7; lacking DNA, the TRBD2 call made by TCRdb goes unchecked. CDR1 and CDR2 (germline): SGHRS, YFSETQ. The CDR3 has 14 residues.

This sequence joins TRBV3-1 and TRBJ2-4; TCRdb picks TRBD2, but there is no DNA to check that call. Per the germline V gene, CDR1 is LGHDT and CDR2 is YNNKEL (reference sequence). This CDR3 comprises 11 residues. Here the CDR3 reads CASRLGGIQYF.

V gene TRBV7-9 combines with J gene TRBJ1-2. This CDR3 has 14 amino acids. Germline V lookup: CDR1 SEHNR, CDR2 FQNEAQ (reference sequence). CDR3 protein: CASSLQEYPYGYTF.

The V call is TRBV25-1, the J call TRBJ1-1; TCRdb selects TRBD1, and the lack of DNA leaves this call unchecked. The CDR3 consists of 13 residues. Germline V gene lookup returns CDR1 MGHDK and CDR2 SYGVNS. The CDR3 is CASSEYRGIAAFF. Based on the CDR3 plus reference TRBV25-1 and TRBJ1-1, the full variable domain is EADIYQTPRYLVIGTGKKITLECSQTMGHDKMYWYQQDPGMELHLIHYSYGVNSTEKGDLSSESTVSRIRTEHFPLTLESARPSHTSQYLCASSEYRGIAAFFGQGTRLTVV.

V gene TRBV7-2 combines with J gene TRBJ1-1. CDR3 length equals 14 residues. Germline CDR1 reads SGHTA; CDR2 reads FQGNSA. The CDR3 spells CASSLDRANTEAFF.